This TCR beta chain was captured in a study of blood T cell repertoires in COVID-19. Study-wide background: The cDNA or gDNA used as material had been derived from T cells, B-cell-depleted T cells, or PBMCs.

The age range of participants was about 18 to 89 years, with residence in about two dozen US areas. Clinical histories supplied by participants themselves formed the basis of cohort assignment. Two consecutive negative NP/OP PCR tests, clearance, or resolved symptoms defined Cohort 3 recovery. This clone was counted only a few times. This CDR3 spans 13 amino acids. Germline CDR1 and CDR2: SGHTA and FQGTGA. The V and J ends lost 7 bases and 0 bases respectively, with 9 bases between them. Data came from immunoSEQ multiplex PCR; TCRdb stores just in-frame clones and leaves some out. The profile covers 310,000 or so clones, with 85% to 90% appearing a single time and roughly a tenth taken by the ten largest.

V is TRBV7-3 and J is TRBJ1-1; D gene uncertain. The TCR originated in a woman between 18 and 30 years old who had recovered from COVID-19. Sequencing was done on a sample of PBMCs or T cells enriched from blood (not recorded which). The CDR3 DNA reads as TGTGCCAGCAAGCTTACTATGAACACTGAAGCTTTCTTT. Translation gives CASKLTMNTEAFF.